This T cell receptor (beta chain) originates from a study of OX40 agonist ivuxolimab in advanced cancers. Study-wide background: Prior anti-PD-1, anti-PD-L1 or anti-CTLA-4 therapy was allowed; around 43% had some.

Sequenced by immunoSEQ multiplex PCR; TCRdb stores in-frame clones only, minus some. The table shows about 79,000 clones, with 91% occurring only once. The CDR3 length is 15 residues. Germline CDR1 SGHRS, CDR2 YFSETQ. V was pared by 6 bases and J by 3 bases, with 15 bases between. As concerns this clone: What it binds is not known.

Whole-study findings and limits: Both blood CD4+ and CD8+ T cells showed clonal growth by week 6 at 0.1 to 3.0 mg/kg.

Sample: CD4+ or CD8+ T cells sorted from blood, taken in a trial of the OX40 agonist ivuxolimab. V and J are TRBV5-1 and TRBJ1-4, with D possibly TRBD1 on 5 matching bases. The source is an adult with an advanced solid tumor such as melanoma, head and neck, liver or kidney cancer. In DNA form, the CDR3 reads TGCGCCAGCACCCTGAAAGGGGCCGCTAATGAAAAACTGTTTTTT. Translation gives CASTLKGAANEKLFF.